Each of the 21 T cell receptor beta chains below was sequenced from the same sample in a study of Ad26.COV2.S vaccination and SARS-CoV-2 variants. Sequencing was performed with immunoSEQ multiplex PCR; in TCRdb, only in-frame clones are kept and a portion is missing. The table has hundreds of thousands of clones, around four fifths seen once. Treatment meaning: about 20 received Ad26.COV2.S at low or high dose, single or two shots; about 5 received placebo; per-sample allocation not given. Day 63 after the first vaccine or placebo injection was the time point for sampling. The source material was peripheral blood, sampled in a trial of Ad26.COV2.S vaccine versus placebo. The receptors stem from a person between 18 and 60 years old who received the Ad26.COV2.S COVID-19 vaccine or a placebo.

The chain couples TRBV7-9 to TRBJ2-7; 10 bases align to TRBD2. The length of the CDR3 is 14 residues. V lost 3 bases and J lost 5; bases outside the gene matches: 4. Germline assignment: CDR1 SEHNR and CDR2 FQNEAQ (reference sequence). The CDR3 sequence: CASSFSGRSNEQYF. CDR3 nucleotide sequence: TGTGCCAGCAGCTTTAGCGGGAGGAGTAACGAGCAGTACTTC.

The chain is built from TRBV19 and TRBJ2-6; D remains ambiguous. Germline CDR1 LNHDA, CDR2 SQIVND (reference sequence). V gave up 5 bases and J gave up 0 bases, with 11 bases separating them. CDR3 length equals 16 residues. The CDR3 region has the DNA TGTGCCAGTAGTTTAACACGGTACTCTGGGGCCAACGTCCTGACTTTC. It is translated as CASSLTRYSGANVLTF.

This chain connects TRBV12-3 or TRBV12-4 to TRBJ2-2; D may be TRBD1 (5 bases). V was pared by 6 bases and J by 7 bases, with 12 bases between. This CDR3 has 13 amino acids. The CDR3 sequence is CASSPGWDGELFF. The CDR3, as DNA: TGTGCCAGCAGCCCAGGGTGGGACGGGGAGCTGTTTTTT.

The chain joins TRBV28 to TRBJ1-6; D remains ambiguous. Germline-derived CDR1 and CDR2 are MDHEN and SYDVKM. The CDR3 contains 13 residues. The germline V and J ends were trimmed by 2 bases and 8 bases, with 7 bases remaining between them. This CDR3 reads CASSLDRDSPLHF. The CDR3 bases are TGTGCCAGCAGTTTAGACCGAGATTCACCCCTCCACTTT.

The chain combines TRBV6-4 with TRBJ1-3; D is uncertain. Germline V CDR1 and CDR2: MRHNA, SNTAGT. V was clipped by 3 bases and J by 4 bases, with 10 bases between them. The length of the CDR3 is 14 residues. CDR3 DNA: TGTGCCAGCAGTGAAGGAAAAGCCGGAAACACCATATATTTT. Amino acid sequence: CASSEGKAGNTIYF.

This sequence joins TRBV9 and TRBJ2-5; no clear D gene. Germline V CDR1 and CDR2: SGDLS, YYNGEE. The CDR3 covers 14 residues. V lost 0 bases, J lost 7 bases, and 13 bases lay in between. The CDR3 is CASSVAAVEGTQYF. CDR3 nucleotide sequence: TGTGCCAGCAGCGTAGCAGCCGTTGAAGGGACCCAGTACTTC.

This chain links TRBV6-2 or TRBV6-3 with TRBJ2-2; 9 nucleotides line up with TRBD2. This CDR3 is 16 amino acids long. CDR1 and CDR2 from the germline V gene are MNHEY and SVGEGT. V was clipped by 1 base and J by 6 bases; unmatched bases: 6. The CDR3, as DNA: TGTGCCAGCAGTTACTGGGGACTAGCAAAGGCCGGGGAGCTGTTTTTT. Residues: CASSYWGLAKAGELFF.

The rearrangement uses TRBV4-3 and TRBJ1-4; 8 nucleotides match TRBD1. The CDR3 runs 17 residues. CDR1 LGHNA and CDR2 YSLEER come from the germline V gene. Trimming cost V 0 bases and J 8 bases; bases outside gene matches: 11. CDR3 region: CASSQDHRQGAREKLFF. The CDR3 DNA is TGCGCCAGCAGCCAAGATCATAGGCAGGGGGCTCGAGAAAAACTGTTTTTT.

Here the CDR3 DNA reads TGTGCCAGCAGTCCGTCGGTCGGGAGCTCCTACGAGCAGTACTTC. This codes for CASSPSVGSSYEQYF. The J gene is TRBJ2-7, the V gene TRBV6-6, with D possibly TRBD2 on 6 matching bases. V was pared by 5 bases and J by 0 bases, with 14 bases between. Germline values: CDR1 MNHNY, CDR2 SVGAGI (reference sequence). CDR3 length equals 15 residues.

The rearrangement uses TRBV7-9 and TRBJ1-2; 7 nucleotides agree with TRBD1. This CDR3 has 15 amino acids. CDR1 is SEHNR and CDR2 is FQNEAQ in the germline V gene (reference sequence). Trimming removed 5 bases from V and 5 bases from J; junction bases left unmatched: 11. CDR3 residues: CASSQPGQLEYGYTF. CDR3 bases: TGTGCCAGCAGCCAACCGGGACAGCTCGAATATGGCTACACCTTC.

The V call is TRBV4-1, the J call TRBJ2-3; tentatively, D is TRBD2 (6 bases). Trimming shortened V by 3 bases and J by 0 bases, and 16 bases separated the two germline ends. The CDR3 sequence is 17 residues long. Germline lookup yields CDR1 MGHRA and CDR2 YSYEKL. The CDR3 sequence is CASSQRLGGTSTDTQYF. The CDR3 bases are TGCGCCAGCAGCCAGCGGCTGGGGGGAACTAGCACAGATACGCAGTATTTT.

This clone was seen more than once but under ten times. The V gene is TRBV2, the J gene TRBJ1-4; weak D call: TRBD1 (5 bases). Germline V gives CDR1 SNHLY, CDR2 FYNNEI. V lost 9 bases and J 7 bases, leaving 18 bases between the germline ends. The CDR3 has 14 residues. The CDR3 coding sequence is TGTGCCAGTGGCCCCGGGACCCCCGGTGAAAAACTGTTTTTT. It translates to CASGPGTPGEKLFF.

This clone turned up a few times. The chain combines TRBV6-5 with TRBJ1-3; D gene unclear. Between the trimmed V and J ends, which lost 2 bases and 0 bases, there was a span of 8 bases. CDR3 size: 15 residues. The V gene's germline CDR1 is MNHEY and CDR2 SVGAGI. The DNA for the CDR3 is TGTGCCAGCAGTTACGGTGCGTCCTCTGGAAACACCATATATTTT. Its protein product is CASSYGASSGNTIYF.

This clone has just one count. This chain uses TRBV18 with TRBJ2-3; D uncertain. CDR1 and CDR2 (germline): KGHSH, LQKENI. The V end was cut by 3 bases, the J end by 7 bases, with 11 bases between. The CDR3 totals 13 residues. The CDR3 here is CASSPFMAHTQYF. For the CDR3, the DNA is TGTGCCAGCTCACCTTTCATGGCCCATACGCAGTATTTT.

The chain links TRBV28 to TRBJ2-1, with TRBD2 matching 9 bases. From germline, CDR1 is MDHEN and CDR2 SYDVKM. The V and J ends lost 5 bases and 2 bases, in that order; junction bases with no gene match: 1. The CDR3 length is 14 residues. CDR3 amino acids: CASSRLAAYNEQFF. In DNA form, the CDR3 reads TGTGCCAGCAGTCGACTAGCGGCCTACAATGAGCAGTTCTTC.

The chain joins TRBV5-5 to TRBJ1-6, with 8 bases matching TRBD1. Germline lookup yields CDR1 SGHKS and CDR2 YYEKEE (reference sequence). The CDR3 is made up of 12 amino acids. V trimming: 2 bases; J trimming: 15 bases; junction bases outside the gene matches: 4. The CDR3: CASSFPTGVLHF. The CDR3 nucleotides read TGTGCCAGCAGCTTCCCGACAGGGGTCCTCCACTTT.

The chain uses TRBV24-1 and TRBJ2-7, with 9 positions matching TRBD1. The germline CDR1 and CDR2 sequences are KGHDR and SFDVKD. The CDR3 consists of 15 residues. After removal of 2 bases from V and 6 bases from J, the junction contained 7 bases not matched to a gene. This CDR3 reads CATSDSDRGRSEQYF. CDR3 nucleotides: TGTGCCACCAGTGATTCGGACAGGGGAAGGAGCGAGCAGTACTTC.

The rearrangement links TRBV5-1 to TRBJ1-6; 8 bases match TRBD1. This CDR3 is 16 amino acids long. Per germline, CDR1 SGHRS and CDR2 YFSETQ. V dropped 4 bases and J dropped 4; count of bases not matched to a gene: 7. CDR3 sequence reads: CASSLTGDPYNSPLHF. The CDR3 DNA sequence: TGCGCCAGCAGCCTGACAGGGGATCCTTATAATTCACCCCTCCACTTT.

The rearrangement joins TRBV7-9 to TRBJ2-5; D may match TRBD1 or TRBD2 (5 bases each). CDR1 and CDR2 from the germline V gene are SEHNR and FQNEAQ (reference sequence). Trimming took 2 bases from V and 5 from J, leaving 15 bases between them. The CDR3 is made up of 15 amino acids. CDR3 amino acids: CASSLLGETRETQYF. The CDR3 coding sequence is TGTGCCAGCAGCTTACTGGGGGAAACTCGGGAGACCCAGTACTTC.

The chain carries TRBV19 and TRBJ1-5; D gene unclear. The CDR3 spans 15 residues. CDR1 and CDR2 from the germline V gene are LNHDA and SQIVND (reference sequence). Trimming stripped 5 bases from V and 6 bases from J, with 17 bases between. As DNA, the CDR3 is TGTGCCAGTAGTGGTCGCGTTAATAACATTCAGCCCCAGCATTTT. Translation: CASSGRVNNIQPQHF. Variable domain in full (rest from reference TRBV19 and TRBJ1-5): DGGITQSPKYLFRKEGQNVTLSCEQNLNHDAMYWYRQDPGQGLRLIYYSQIVNDFQKGDIAEGYSVSREKKESFPLTVTSAQKNPTAFYLCASSGRVNNIQPQHFGDGTRLSIL.

The chain recombines TRBV2 with TRBJ1-1; no reliable D call. Deletions cut 5 bases from V and 4 bases from J, with 14 bases between. Per germline, CDR1 SNHLY and CDR2 FYNNEI. The CDR3 has 14 amino acids. The CDR3 DNA reads as TGTGCCAGCAGTACTACTTTCGTGGGCACTGAAGCTTTCTTT. Its translation: CASSTTFVGTEAFF.